Listed below are T cell receptor beta chains from one sample, sequenced in a study of shared clonotypes between healthy human individuals. Libraries were prepared by immunoSEQ multiplex PCR; TCRdb keeps only in-frame clonotypes and omits some of them. The sample lists more than 1,200,000 clones, 98% to 99% occurring once. Input material: naive CD4+ T cells sorted from blood. These TCRs come from a man aged 25 to 40 in good health. Each CDR3 is given with its conserved first and last residue. Not every row has a clone size; where given, it reads once, few, many or a size class.

V gene: TRBV15; clone size: -; CDR3 protein: CATSRGSPVGEQYF
V gene: TRBV5-4; clone size: -; CDR3 protein: CASSFRESPTDTQYF
V gene: TRBV5-1; clone size: -; CDR3 protein: CASSLVSRNTGELFF
V gene: TRBV6-1; clone size: -; CDR3 protein: CASSEDRAARSRYTF
V gene: TRBV5-1; clone size: -; CDR3 protein: CASSLGGVGGTEAFF
V gene: TRBV5-1; clone size: -; CDR3 protein: CASSSGIDSAGANVLTF
V gene: TRBV28; clone size: -; CDR3 protein: CASSRPGQGAGYTF
V gene: TRBV2; clone size: -; CDR3 protein: CASSLGGVQNTIYF
V gene: TRBV5-4; clone size: -; CDR3 protein: CASSRLAGATDTQYF
V gene: TRBV5-4; clone size: -; CDR3 protein: CASSSDAYEKLFF
V gene: TRBV25-1; clone size: once; CDR3 protein: CASSEVWGYTF
V gene: TRBV7-2; clone size: -; CDR3 protein: CASSLFRRYEQFF
V gene: TRBV7-9; clone size: -; CDR3 protein: CASSPGEYQETQYF
V gene: TRBV9; clone size: -; CDR3 protein: CASSVTSGQYNEQFF
V gene: TRBV19; clone size: -; CDR3 protein: CATNDRYYEQYF
V gene: TRBV14; clone size: -; CDR3 protein: CASSARDFYNEQFF
V gene: TRBV18; clone size: -; CDR3 protein: CASSLLTILTDTLETQYF
V gene: TRBV30; clone size: -; CDR3 protein: CAWTLMGETQYF
V gene: TRBV9; clone size: -; CDR3 protein: CASSVDGSGANVLTF
V gene: TRBV19; clone size: -; CDR3 protein: CASSRDSRNIQYF
V gene: TRBV27; clone size: -; CDR3 protein: CASNAVPGPQHF
V gene: TRBV9; clone size: -; CDR3 protein: CASSARVPGQAYNEQFF
V gene: TRBV9; clone size: once; CDR3 protein: CASSVGQTQETQYF
V gene: TRBV6-5; clone size: -; CDR3 protein: CASSRQRGTEAFF
V gene: TRBV19; clone size: -; CDR3 protein: CASTPTGFTYNEQFF
V gene: TRBV7-6; clone size: -; CDR3 protein: CASSSRGSSVGGYTF
V gene: TRBV14; clone size: -; CDR3 protein: CASSQGQGSLNTEAFF
V gene: TRBV15; clone size: -; CDR3 protein: CATSRGLAGALNTDTQYF
V gene: TRBV7-9; clone size: -; CDR3 protein: CASSKISGRTPDTQYF
V gene: TRBV6-1; clone size: -; CDR3 protein: CASSEQGLTEAFF
V gene: TRBV5-1; clone size: -; CDR3 protein: CASSRTQATNEKLFF
V gene: TRBV5-1; clone size: once; CDR3 protein: CASSLDSWEDTQYF
V gene: TRBV6-5; clone size: -; CDR3 protein: CASWQGDSYNEQFF
V gene: TRBV7-9; clone size: -; CDR3 protein: CASSYRGFGANVLTF
V gene: TRBV30; clone size: -; CDR3 protein: CAWTDRVGEQYF
V gene: TRBV5-5; clone size: -; CDR3 protein: CASSLTPGVSYNEQFF
V gene: TRBV2; clone size: -; CDR3 protein: CASSLDSSGDTQYF
V gene: TRBV5-5; clone size: -; CDR3 protein: CASSHSPGTEAFF
V gene: TRBV9; clone size: -; CDR3 protein: CASSVGASRGANYGYTF
V gene: TRBV5-6; clone size: once; CDR3 protein: CASSFDRGRQPQHF
V gene: TRBV5-8; clone size: -; CDR3 protein: CASSRDYNNEQFF
V gene: TRBV6-6; clone size: -; CDR3 protein: CASSYPQGQGGEQYF
V gene: TRBV5-1; clone size: once; CDR3 protein: CASSLDTDQPQHF
V gene: TRBV9; clone size: -; CDR3 protein: CASSRGSPSTDTQYF
V gene: TRBV7-9; clone size: -; CDR3 protein: CASSLASNYGYTF
V gene: TRBV28; clone size: once; CDR3 protein: CASSFVLYEQYF
V gene: TRBV7-9; clone size: -; CDR3 protein: CASSLGTGFISDTQYF
V gene: TRBV7-9; clone size: -; CDR3 protein: CASSPGQETQYF
V gene: TRBV7-3; clone size: once; CDR3 protein: CASSLERPGGYNEQFF
V gene: TRBV28; clone size: -; CDR3 protein: CASSTHPGPRLDTQYF
V gene: TRBV25-1; clone size: -; CDR3 protein: CASSAIVPGQETQYF
V gene: TRBV9; clone size: -; CDR3 protein: CASSVEVGTDTQYF
V gene: TRBV5-5; clone size: -; CDR3 protein: CASSLGPGNTDTQYF
V gene: TRBV28; clone size: -; CDR3 protein: CASRQITGSLNEKLFF
V gene: TRBV7-9; clone size: -; CDR3 protein: CASSPNTGDRGYGYTF